This record covers a single TCR beta chain. Antigen unknown. CD4+CD25+CD127- Tregs, CD4+CD25- non-Tregs, CD4 and CD8 cells were sorted. Clones were sequenced by immunoSEQ multiplex PCR, and TCRdb holds only the in-frame ones, with some missing. The repertoire holds about 77,000 clones, with more than 95% as singletons. Germline V gene sequence: CDR1 SGHTA, CDR2 FQGNSA. This CDR3 spans 14 amino acids. Losses at the gene ends were 5 bases for V and 4 bases for J; bases not matched to a gene: 6. The data originate from a study of Tregs in tolerant kidney transplant recipients. Across the whole study: Related graft donors supplied nonmyeloablative bone marrow transplants, and mixed chimerism was transient.

Study-wide results and caveats: Antigen-driven expansion was suggested because donor-specific Tregs expanded more than all Tregs in tolerant patients. No direct test of biological reproducibility was done here.

The rearrangement joins TRBV7-2 to TRBJ2-7; the match to TRBD1 covers 9 bases. The sample here was CD4+ T cells from blood, taken before the transplant. The clonotype was recovered from a human donor who received a combined kidney and bone marrow transplant. In nucleotides, the CDR3 is TGTGCCAGCAGCGAACAGGGACAGGGATACGAGCAGTACTTC. Amino acids: CASSEQGQGYEQYF.